This T cell receptor beta chain was sequenced in a study of T cell responses to AZD1222 COVID-19 vaccine. Germline-derived CDR1 and CDR2 are ENHRY and SYGVKD. Trimming stripped 8 bases from V and 7 bases from J, with 14 bases between. The CDR3 runs 12 residues. Here immunoSEQ multiplex PCR was the method, and the copy in TCRdb shows in-frame clones only, minus some. The sample has roughly 160,000 clones; 88% are singletons. As for this clone: Its antigen is not known.

Study findings and constraints: Dominant at 160-218 and 743-854, vaccine-associated CD4 TCRs also spanned spike. White British people made up most donors, females outnumbered males, and clonal diversity was possibly underestimated.

Source: peripheral blood, taken on day 0 of AZD1222 vaccination. The clonotype comes from an adult in good health. The J gene is TRBJ1-2, the V gene TRBV10-3; no firm D call. In nucleotides, the CDR3 is TGTGCCATCGGTTGGGAAGGTTCTGGCTACACCTTC. It is translated as CAIGWEGSGYTF.